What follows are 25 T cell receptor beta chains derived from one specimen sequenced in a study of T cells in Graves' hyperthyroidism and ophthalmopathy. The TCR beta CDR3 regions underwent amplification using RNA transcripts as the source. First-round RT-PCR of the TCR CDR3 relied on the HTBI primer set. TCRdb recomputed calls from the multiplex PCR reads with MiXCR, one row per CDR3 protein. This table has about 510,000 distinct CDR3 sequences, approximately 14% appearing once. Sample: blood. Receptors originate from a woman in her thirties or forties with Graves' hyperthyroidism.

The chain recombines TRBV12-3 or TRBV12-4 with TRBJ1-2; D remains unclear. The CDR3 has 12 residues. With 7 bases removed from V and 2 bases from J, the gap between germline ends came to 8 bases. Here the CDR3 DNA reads TGTGCCAGCATGAGACAAAACTATGGCTACACCTTC. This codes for CASMRQNYGYTF.

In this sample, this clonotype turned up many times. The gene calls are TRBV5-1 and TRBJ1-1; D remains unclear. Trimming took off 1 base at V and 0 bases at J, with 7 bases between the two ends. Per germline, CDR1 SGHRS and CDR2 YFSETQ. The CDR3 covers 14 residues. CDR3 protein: CASSLSDLNTEAFF. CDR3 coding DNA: TGCGCCAGCAGCTTGTCGGATTTGAACACTGAAGCTTTCTTT.

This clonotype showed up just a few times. CDR3 DNA: TGCAGTGCTAGGATTAGGGCGACTAGCGGCACCGGGGAGCTGTTTTTT. Its translation is CSARIRATSGTGELFF. The chain links TRBV20-1 to TRBJ2-2; 9 nucleotides line up with TRBD2. Per germline, CDR1 DFQATT and CDR2 SNEGSKA (reference sequence). The CDR3 contains 16 residues. V lost 3 bases to trimming and J lost 4 bases; unmatched junction nucleotides: 9.

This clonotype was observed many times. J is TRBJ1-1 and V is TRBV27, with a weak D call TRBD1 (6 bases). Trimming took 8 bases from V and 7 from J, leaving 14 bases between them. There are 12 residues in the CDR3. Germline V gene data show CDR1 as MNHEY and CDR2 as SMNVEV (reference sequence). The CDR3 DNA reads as TGTGCCAGCTTAACAGGGACCAGTGAAGCTTTCTTT. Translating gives CASLTGTSEAFF.

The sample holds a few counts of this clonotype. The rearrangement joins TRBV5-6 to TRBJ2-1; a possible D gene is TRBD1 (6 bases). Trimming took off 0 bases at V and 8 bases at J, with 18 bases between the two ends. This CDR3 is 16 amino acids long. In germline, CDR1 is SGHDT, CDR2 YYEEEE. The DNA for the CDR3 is TGTGCCAGCAGCTTGGCGTTGCCAGGGGCCGGGGATGAGCAGTTCTTC. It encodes CASSLALPGAGDEQFF.

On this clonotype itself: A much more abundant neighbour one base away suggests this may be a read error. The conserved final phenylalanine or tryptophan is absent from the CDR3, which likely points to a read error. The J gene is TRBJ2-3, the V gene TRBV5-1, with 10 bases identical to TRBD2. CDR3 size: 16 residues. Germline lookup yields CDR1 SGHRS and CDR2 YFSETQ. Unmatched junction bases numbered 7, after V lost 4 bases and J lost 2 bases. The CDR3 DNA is TGCGCCAGCAGCCTCGGGACTAGCGACCACACAGATACGCAGTATATT. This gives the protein CASSLGTSDHTDTQYI.

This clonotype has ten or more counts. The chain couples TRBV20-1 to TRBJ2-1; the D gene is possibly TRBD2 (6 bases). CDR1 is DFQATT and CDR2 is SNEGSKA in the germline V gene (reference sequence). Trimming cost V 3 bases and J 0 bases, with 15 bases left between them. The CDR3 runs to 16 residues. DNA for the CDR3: TGCAGTGCTAGTATCGCAGCGGGCGACTCCTACAATGAGCAGTTCTTC. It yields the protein CSASIAAGDSYNEQFF.

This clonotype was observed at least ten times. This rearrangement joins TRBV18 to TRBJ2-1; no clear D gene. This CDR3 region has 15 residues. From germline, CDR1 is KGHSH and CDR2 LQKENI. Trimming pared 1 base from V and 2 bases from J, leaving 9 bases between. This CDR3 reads CASSPLKTAYNEQFF. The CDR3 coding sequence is TGTGCCAGCTCACCACTCAAAACAGCCTACAATGAGCAGTTCTTC.

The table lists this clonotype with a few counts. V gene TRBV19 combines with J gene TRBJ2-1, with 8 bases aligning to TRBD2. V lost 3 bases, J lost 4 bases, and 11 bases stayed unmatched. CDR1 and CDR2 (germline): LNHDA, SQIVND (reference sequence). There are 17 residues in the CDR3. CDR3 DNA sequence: TGTGCCAGTAGTATTTCCACTAGCGGAAGGGGATACAATGAGCAGTTCTTC. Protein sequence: CASSISTSGRGYNEQFF. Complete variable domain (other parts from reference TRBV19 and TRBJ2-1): DGGITQSPKYLFRKEGQNVTLSCEQNLNHDAMYWYRQDPGQGLRLIYYSQIVNDFQKGDIAEGYSVSREKKESFPLTVTSAQKNPTAFYLCASSISTSGRGYNEQFFGPGTRLTVL.

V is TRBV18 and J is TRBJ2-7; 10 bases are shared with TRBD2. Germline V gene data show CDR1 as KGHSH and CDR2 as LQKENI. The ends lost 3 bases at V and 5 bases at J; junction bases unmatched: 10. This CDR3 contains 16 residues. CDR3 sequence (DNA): TGTGCCAGCTCACCGACGACTAGCGGGTGGCCGGACGAGCAGTACTTC. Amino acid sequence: CASSPTTSGWPDEQYF.

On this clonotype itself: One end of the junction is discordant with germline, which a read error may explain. CDR3 protein: CAGSRHQNTGELFF. The CDR3 nucleotides read TGTGCCGGCAGCAGGCACCAGAACACCGGGGAGCTGTTTTTT. This chain connects TRBV11-2 to TRBJ2-2; D unresolved. The CDR3 has 14 amino acids. Germline CDR1 is SGHAT and CDR2 is FQNNGV. The full variable domain, completed using reference TRBV11-2 and TRBJ2-2, is EAGVAQSPRYKIIEKRQSVAFWCNPISGHATLYWYQQILGQGPKLLIQFQNNGVVDDSQLPKDRFSAERLKGVDSTLKIQPAKLEDSAVYLCAGSRHQNTGELFFGEGSRLTVL.

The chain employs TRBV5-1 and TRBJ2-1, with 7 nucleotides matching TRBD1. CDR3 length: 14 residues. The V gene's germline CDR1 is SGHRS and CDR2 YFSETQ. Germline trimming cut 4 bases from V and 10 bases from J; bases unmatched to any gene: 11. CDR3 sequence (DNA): TGCGCCAGCAGCGACCGAAGGGGGCTCGGGGAGCAGTTCTTC. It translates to CASSDRRGLGEQFF.

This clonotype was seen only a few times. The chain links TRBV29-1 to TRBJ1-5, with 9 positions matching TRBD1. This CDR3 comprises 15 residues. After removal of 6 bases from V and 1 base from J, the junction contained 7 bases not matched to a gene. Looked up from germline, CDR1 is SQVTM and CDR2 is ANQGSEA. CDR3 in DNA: TGCAGCGTCTCACAGGGGGCTTTAAGCAATCAGCCCCAGCATTTT. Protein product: CSVSQGALSNQPQHF.

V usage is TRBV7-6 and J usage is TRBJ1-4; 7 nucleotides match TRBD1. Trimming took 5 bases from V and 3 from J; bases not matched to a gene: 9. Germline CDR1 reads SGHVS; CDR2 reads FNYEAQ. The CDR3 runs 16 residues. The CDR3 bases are TGTGCCAGCAGCCCGACCGGAGGGGGCTCTAATGAAAAACTGTTTTTT. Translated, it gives CASSPTGGGSNEKLFF. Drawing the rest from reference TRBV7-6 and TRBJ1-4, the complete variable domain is GAGVSQSPRYKVTKRGQDVALRCDPISGHVSLYWYRQALGQGPEFLTYFNYEAQQDKSGLPNDRFSAERPEGSISTLTIQRTEQRDSAMYRCASSPTGGGSNEKLFFGSGTQLSVL.

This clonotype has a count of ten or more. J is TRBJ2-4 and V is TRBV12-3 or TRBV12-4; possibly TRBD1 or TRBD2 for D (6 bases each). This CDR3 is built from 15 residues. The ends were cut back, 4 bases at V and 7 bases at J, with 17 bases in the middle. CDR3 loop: CASSYGKWGANIQYF. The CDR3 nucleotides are TGTGCCAGCAGTTATGGAAAGTGGGGGGCCAACATTCAGTACTTC.

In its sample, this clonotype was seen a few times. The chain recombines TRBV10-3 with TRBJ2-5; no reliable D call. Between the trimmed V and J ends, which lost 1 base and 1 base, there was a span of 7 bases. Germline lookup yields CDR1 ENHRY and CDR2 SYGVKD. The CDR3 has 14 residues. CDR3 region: CAISEYASQETQYF. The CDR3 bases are TGTGCCATCAGTGAGTACGCCAGCCAAGAGACCCAGTACTTC.

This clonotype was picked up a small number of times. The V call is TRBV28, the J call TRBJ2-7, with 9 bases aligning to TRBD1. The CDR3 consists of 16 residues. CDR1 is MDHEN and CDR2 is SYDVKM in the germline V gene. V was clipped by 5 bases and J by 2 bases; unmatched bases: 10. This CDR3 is CASSPRGQGQTYEQYF. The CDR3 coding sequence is TGTGCCAGCAGTCCACGTGGACAGGGGCAAACCTACGAGCAGTACTTC.

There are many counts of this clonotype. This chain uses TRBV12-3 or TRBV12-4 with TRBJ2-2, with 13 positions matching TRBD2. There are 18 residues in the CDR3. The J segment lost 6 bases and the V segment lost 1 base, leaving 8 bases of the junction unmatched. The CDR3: CASSLGTSGRKRAGELFF. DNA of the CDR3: TGTGCCAGCAGTTTAGGGACTAGCGGGAGAAAGAGGGCCGGGGAGCTGTTTTTT.

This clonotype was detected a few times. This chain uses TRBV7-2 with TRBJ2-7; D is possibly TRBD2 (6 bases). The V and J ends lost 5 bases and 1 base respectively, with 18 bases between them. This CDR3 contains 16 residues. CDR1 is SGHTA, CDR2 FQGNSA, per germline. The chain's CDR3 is CASSPTSGTPSYEQYF. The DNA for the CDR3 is TGTGCCAGCAGCCCAACCTCCGGGACTCCATCCTACGAGCAGTACTTC. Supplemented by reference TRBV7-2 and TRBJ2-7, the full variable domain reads GAGVSQSPSNKVTEKGKDVELRCDPISGHTALYWYRQSLGQGLEFLIYFQGNSAPDKSGLPSDRFSAERTGGSVSTLTIQRTQQEDSAVYLCASSPTSGTPSYEQYFGPGTRLTVT.

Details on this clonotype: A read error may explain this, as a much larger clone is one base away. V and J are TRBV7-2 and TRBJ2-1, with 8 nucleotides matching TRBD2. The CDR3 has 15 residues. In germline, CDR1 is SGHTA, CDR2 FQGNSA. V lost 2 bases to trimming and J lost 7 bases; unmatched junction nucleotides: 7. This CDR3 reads CASSLRGGRVNEQFF. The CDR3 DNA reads TGTGCCAGCAGCTTACGGGGGGGTAGGGTTAATGAGCAGTTCTTC.

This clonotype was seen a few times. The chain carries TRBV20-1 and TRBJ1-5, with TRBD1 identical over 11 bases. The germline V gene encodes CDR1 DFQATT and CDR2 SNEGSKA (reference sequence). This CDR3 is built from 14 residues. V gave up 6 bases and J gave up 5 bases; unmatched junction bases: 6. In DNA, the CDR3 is TGCAGTGCCTCCGGGACAGGGGGTGATCAGCCCCAGCATTTT. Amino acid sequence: CSASGTGGDQPQHF.

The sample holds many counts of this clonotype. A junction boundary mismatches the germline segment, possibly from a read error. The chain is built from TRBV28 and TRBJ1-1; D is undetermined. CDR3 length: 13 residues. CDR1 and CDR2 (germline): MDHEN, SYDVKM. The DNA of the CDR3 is TGTGCCAGCAATTTACAAATGAACACTGAAGCTTTCTTT. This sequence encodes CASNLQMNTEAFF. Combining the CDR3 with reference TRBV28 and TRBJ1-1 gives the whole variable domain DVKVTQSSRYLVKRTGEKVFLECVQDMDHENMFWYRQDPGLGLRLIYFSYDVKMKEKGDIPEGYSVSREKKERFSLILESASTNQTSMYLCASNLQMNTEAFFGQGTRLTVV.

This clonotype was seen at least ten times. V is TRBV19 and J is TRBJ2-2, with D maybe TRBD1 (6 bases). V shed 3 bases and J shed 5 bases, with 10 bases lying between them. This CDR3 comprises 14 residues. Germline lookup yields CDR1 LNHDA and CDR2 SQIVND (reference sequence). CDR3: CASSMRQGTGELFF. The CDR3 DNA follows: TGTGCCAGTAGTATGAGGCAGGGGACCGGGGAGCTGTTTTTT. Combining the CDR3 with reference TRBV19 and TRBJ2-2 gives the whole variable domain DGGITQSPKYLFRKEGQNVTLSCEQNLNHDAMYWYRQDPGQGLRLIYYSQIVNDFQKGDIAEGYSVSREKKESFPLTVTSAQKNPTAFYLCASSMRQGTGELFFGEGSRLTVL.

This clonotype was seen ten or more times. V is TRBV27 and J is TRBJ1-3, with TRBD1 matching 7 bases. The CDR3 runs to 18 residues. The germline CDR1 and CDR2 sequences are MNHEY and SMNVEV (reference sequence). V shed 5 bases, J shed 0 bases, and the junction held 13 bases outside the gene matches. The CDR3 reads CASSTIYQGQNSGNTIYF. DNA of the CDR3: TGTGCCAGCAGTACGATTTACCAGGGACAGAACTCTGGAAACACCATATATTTT.

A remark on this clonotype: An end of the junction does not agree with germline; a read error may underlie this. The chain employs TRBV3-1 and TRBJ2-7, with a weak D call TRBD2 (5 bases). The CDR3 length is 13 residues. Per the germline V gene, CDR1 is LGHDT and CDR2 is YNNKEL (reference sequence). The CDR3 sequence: CASSESGFREQYF. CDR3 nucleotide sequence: TGCGCCAGCAGTGAGTCGGGATTTAGGGAGCAGTACTTC.